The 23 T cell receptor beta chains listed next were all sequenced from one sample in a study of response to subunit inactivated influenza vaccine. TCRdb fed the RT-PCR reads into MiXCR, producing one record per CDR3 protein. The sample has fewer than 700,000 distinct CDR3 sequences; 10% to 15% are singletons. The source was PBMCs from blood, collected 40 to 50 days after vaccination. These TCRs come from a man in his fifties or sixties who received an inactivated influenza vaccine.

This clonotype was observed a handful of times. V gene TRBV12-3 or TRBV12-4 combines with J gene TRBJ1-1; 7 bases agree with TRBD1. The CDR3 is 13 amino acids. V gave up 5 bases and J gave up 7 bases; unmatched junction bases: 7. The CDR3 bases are TGTGCCAGCAGTCGCGACAGGGCTGGTGAAGCTTTCTTT. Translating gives CASSRDRAGEAFF.

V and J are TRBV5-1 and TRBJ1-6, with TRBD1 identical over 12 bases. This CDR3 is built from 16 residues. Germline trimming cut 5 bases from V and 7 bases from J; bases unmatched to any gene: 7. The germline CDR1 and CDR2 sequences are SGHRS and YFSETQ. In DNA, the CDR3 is TGCGCCAGCAGTTGGGGACAGGGGGCCGTGAATTCACCCCTCCACTTT. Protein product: CASSWGQGAVNSPLHF.

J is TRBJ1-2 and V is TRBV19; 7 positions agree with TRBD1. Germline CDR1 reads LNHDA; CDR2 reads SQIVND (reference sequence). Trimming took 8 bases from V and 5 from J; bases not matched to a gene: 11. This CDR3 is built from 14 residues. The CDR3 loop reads CASSDLGTAYGYTF. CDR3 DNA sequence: TGTGCCAGTTCGGACCTTGGGACAGCATATGGCTACACCTTC.

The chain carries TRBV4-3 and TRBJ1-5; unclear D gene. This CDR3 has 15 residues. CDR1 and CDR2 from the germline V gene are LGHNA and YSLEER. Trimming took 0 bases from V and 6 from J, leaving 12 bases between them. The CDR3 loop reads CASSQDGEEGQPQHF. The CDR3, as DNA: TGCGCCAGCAGCCAAGACGGGGAGGAGGGTCAGCCCCAGCATTTT.

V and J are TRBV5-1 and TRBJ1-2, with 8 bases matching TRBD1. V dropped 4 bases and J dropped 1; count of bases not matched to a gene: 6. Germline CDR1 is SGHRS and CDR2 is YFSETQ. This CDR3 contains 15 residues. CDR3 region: CASSVSTGVNYGYTF. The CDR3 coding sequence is TGCGCCAGCAGCGTATCGACAGGGGTTAACTATGGCTACACCTTC.

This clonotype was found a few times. CDR3 sequence reads: CASSEGQGFSGANVLTF. DNA for the CDR3: TGTGCCAGCAGTGAGGGACAAGGCTTTTCTGGGGCCAACGTCCTGACTTTC. This chain links TRBV6-1 with TRBJ2-6; TRBD1 might be the D (6 bases). Looked up from germline, CDR1 is MNHNS and CDR2 is SASEGT. The CDR3 is 17 residues long. Trimming pared 3 bases from V and 1 base from J, leaving 13 bases between.

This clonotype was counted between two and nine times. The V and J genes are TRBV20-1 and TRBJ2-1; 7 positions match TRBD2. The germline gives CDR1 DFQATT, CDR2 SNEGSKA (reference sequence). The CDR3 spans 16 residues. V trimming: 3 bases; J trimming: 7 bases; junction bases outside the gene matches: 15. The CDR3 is CSASFRSGRTGNEQFF. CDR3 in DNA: TGCAGTGCTAGTTTCAGATCCGGGAGGACGGGAAATGAGCAGTTCTTC.

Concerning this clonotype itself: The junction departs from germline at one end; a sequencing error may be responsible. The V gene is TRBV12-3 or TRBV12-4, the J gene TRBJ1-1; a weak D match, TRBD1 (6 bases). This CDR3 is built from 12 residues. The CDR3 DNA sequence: TGTGCCAGCGATCGGGGGGCCACTGAAGATTTCTTT. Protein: CASDRGATEDFF.

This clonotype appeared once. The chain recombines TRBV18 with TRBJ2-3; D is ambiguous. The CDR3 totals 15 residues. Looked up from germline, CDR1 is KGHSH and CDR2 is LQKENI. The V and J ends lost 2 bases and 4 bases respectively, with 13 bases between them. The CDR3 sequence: CASSPSMPGADTQYF. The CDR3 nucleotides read TGTGCCAGCTCACCATCGATGCCTGGCGCAGATACGCAGTATTTT.

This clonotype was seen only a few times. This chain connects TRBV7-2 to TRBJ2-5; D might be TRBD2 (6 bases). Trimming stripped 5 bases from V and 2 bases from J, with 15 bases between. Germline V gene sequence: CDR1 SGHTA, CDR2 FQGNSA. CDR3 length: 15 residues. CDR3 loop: CASSVRAGGQETQYF. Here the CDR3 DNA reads TGTGCCAGCAGCGTTCGAGCCGGGGGTCAAGAGACCCAGTACTTC.

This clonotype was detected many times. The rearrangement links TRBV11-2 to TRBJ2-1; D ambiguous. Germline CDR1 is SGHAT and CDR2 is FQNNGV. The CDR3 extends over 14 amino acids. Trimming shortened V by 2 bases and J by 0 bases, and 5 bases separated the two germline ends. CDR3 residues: CASSLLSSYNEQFF. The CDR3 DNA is TGTGCCAGCAGCTTACTTAGCTCCTACAATGAGCAGTTCTTC.

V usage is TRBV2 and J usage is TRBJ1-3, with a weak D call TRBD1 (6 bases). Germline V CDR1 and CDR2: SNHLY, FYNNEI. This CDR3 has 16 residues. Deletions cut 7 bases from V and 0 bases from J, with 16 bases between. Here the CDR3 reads CASNDGGWGSGNTIYF. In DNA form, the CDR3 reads TGTGCCAGCAACGACGGGGGCTGGGGCTCTGGAAACACCATATATTTT.

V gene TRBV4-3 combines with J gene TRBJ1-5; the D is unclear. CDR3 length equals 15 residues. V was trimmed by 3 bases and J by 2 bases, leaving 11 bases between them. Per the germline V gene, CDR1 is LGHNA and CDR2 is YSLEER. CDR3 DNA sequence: TGCGCCAGCAGCCACAACAAGGTCCGCAATCAGCCCCAGCATTTT. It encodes CASSHNKVRNQPQHF.

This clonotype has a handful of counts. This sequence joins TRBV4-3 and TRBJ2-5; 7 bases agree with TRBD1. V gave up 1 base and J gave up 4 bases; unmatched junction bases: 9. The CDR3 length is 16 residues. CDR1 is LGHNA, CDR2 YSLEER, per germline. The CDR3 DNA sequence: TGCGCCAGCAGCCAAGCCCCCTTCGACAGGGTAGAGACCCAGTACTTC. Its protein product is CASSQAPFDRVETQYF.

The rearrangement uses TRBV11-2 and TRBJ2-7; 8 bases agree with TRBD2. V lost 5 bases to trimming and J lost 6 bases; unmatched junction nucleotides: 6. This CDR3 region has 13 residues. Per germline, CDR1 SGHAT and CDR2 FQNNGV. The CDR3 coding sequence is TGTGCCAGCAGCAAAGAACTAGCGGTCGAGCAGTACTTC. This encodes CASSKELAVEQYF.

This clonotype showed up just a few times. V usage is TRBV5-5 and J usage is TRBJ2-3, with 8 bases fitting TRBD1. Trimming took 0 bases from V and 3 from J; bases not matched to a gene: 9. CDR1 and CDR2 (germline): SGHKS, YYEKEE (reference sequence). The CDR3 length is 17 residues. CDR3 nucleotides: TGTGCCAGCAGCTTGGATTTCAGGGGGCCCGGAACAGATACGCAGTATTTT. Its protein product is CASSLDFRGPGTDTQYF.

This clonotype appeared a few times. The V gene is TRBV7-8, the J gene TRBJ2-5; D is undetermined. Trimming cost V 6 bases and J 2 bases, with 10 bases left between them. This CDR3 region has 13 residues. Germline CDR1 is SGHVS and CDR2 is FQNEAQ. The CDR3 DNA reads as TGTGCCAGCAGTGTAAATGAGCAAGAGACCCAGTACTTC. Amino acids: CASSVNEQETQYF.

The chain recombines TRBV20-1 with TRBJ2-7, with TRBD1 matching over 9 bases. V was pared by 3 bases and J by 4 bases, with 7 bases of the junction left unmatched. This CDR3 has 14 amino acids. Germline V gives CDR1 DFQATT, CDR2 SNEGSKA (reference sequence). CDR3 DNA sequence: TGCAGTGCTAGGTCACAGGGGGCAGTATACGAGCAGTACTTC. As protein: CSARSQGAVYEQYF.

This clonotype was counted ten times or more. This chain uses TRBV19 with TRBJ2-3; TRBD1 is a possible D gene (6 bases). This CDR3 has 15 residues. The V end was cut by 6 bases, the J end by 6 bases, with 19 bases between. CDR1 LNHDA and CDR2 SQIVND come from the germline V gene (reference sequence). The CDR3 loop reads CASRSTGKSLDTQYF. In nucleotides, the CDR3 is TGTGCCAGTAGGAGTACAGGGAAAAGCCTCGATACGCAGTATTTT.

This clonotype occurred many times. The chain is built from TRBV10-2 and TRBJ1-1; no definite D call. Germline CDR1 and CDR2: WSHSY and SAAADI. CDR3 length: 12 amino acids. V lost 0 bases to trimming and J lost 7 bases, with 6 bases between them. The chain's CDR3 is CASSESRSEAFF. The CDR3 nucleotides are TGCGCCAGCAGTGAGTCGCGAAGTGAAGCTTTCTTT.

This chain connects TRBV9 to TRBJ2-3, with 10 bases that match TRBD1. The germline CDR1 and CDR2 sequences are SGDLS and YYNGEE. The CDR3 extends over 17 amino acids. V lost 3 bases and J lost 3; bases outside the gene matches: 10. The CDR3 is CASSAPQKGQGTDTQYF. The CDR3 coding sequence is TGTGCCAGCAGCGCCCCTCAGAAGGGACAGGGGACAGATACGCAGTATTTT.

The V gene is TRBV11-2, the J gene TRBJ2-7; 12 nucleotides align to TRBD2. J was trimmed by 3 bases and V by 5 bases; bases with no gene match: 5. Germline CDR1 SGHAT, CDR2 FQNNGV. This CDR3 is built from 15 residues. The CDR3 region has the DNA TGTGCCAGCAGCGCTAGCGGGGGGGCCGTCTACGAGCAGTACTTC. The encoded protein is CASSASGGAVYEQYF.

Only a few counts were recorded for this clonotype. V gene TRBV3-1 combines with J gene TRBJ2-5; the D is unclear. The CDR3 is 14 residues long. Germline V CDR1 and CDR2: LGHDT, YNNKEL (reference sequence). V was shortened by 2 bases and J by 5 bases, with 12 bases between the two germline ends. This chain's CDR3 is CASSQRGFAETQYF. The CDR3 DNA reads TGTGCCAGCAGCCAAAGAGGTTTCGCGGAGACCCAGTACTTC.